Sequencing of this TCR beta chain was carried out in a study of blood T cell repertoires in COVID-19. The method was immunoSEQ multiplex PCR; TCRdb's version includes in-frame clones alone and lacks a portion of them. The sample has under 250,000 clones, about 83% seen once. Across about two dozen US areas, participants ranged in age from about 18 to 100 years. Germline loops: CDR1 LNHDA, CDR2 SQIVND (reference sequence). V was trimmed by 9 bases and J by 0 bases, leaving 12 bases between them. The CDR3 is made up of 14 amino acids. The chain carries TRBV19 and TRBJ2-1; a weak D match, TRBD2 (5 bases). The sequence derives from a woman between 35 and 50 years old who had been exposed to COVID-19. The sequencing input was PBMCs or T cells enriched from blood (not recorded which). CDR3 nucleotides: TGTGCCAGCCATTCGGGGTTCTCCTACAATGAGCAGTTCTTC. Amino acid sequence: CASHSGFSYNEQFF. Together with reference TRBV19 and TRBJ2-1, the CDR3 gives the full variable domain: DGGITQSPKYLFRKEGQNVTLSCEQNLNHDAMYWYRQDPGQGLRLIYYSQIVNDFQKGDIAEGYSVSREKKESFPLTVTSAQKNPTAFYLCASHSGFSYNEQFFGPGTRLTVL.